These 13 T cell receptor beta chains share one sample of origin, sequenced in a study of blood T cell repertoires in COVID-19. The assay was immunoSEQ multiplex PCR, and TCRdb's table has in-frame clones only and misses some. The table includes approximately 74,000 clones, more than 70% detected once. Sequences were obtained from peripheral blood. These TCRs come from a human donor in a cohort sampled during active COVID-19.

The chain uses TRBV18 and TRBJ2-1, with D tentatively TRBD2 (5 bases). The CDR3 has 14 residues. Germline CDR1 KGHSH, CDR2 LQKENI. V was cut by 0 bases and J by 5 bases, with 8 bases left in between. The CDR3 loop reads CASSPPTRDNEQFF. The CDR3 nucleotides read TGTGCCAGCTCACCACCCACTAGGGACAATGAGCAGTTCTTC.

The chain uses TRBV5-1 and TRBJ2-6; the match to TRBD1 covers 8 bases. The CDR3 totals 19 residues. Germline CDR1 SGHRS, CDR2 YFSETQ. V lost 4 bases and J lost 0; bases outside the gene matches: 12. The CDR3 sequence is CASSLTMDRVSSGANVLTF. As DNA, the CDR3 is TGCGCCAGCAGCCTTACCATGGACAGGGTAAGCTCTGGGGCCAACGTCCTGACTTTC.

The chain is built from TRBV28 and TRBJ1-6; D unclear. The CDR3 length is 15 residues. Germline V CDR1 and CDR2: MDHEN, SYDVKM. V lost 6 bases, J lost 9 bases, and 18 bases lay in between. The CDR3 loop is CASRDAGGFSSPLHF. The CDR3 region has the DNA TGTGCCAGCAGGGACGCTGGCGGGTTTAGTTCACCCCTCCACTTT.

The chain is built from TRBV6-5 and TRBJ2-2, with no clear D. CDR1 is MNHEY, CDR2 SVGAGI, per germline. The V and J ends lost 0 bases and 0 bases respectively, with 5 bases between them. The CDR3 extends over 15 amino acids. The CDR3 sequence: CASSYSTSNTGELFF. In nucleotides, the CDR3 is TGTGCCAGCAGTTACTCAACTTCGAACACCGGGGAGCTGTTTTTT.

The chain carries TRBV7-2 and TRBJ1-2; D may be TRBD1 (5 bases). Deletions cut 5 bases from V and 4 bases from J, with 14 bases between. From germline, CDR1 is SGHTA and CDR2 FQGNSA. This CDR3 spans 14 amino acids. CDR3 nucleotides: TGTGCCAGCAGCCTAACCTGGGGCGGCTATGGCTACACCTTC. This sequence encodes CASSLTWGGYGYTF.

The chain is built from TRBV6-1 and TRBJ2-1; unclear D gene. V lost 0 bases to trimming and J lost 12 bases, with 9 bases between them. The CDR3 totals 12 residues. Germline lookup yields CDR1 MNHNS and CDR2 SASEGT. Written as DNA, the CDR3 is TGTGCCAGCAGTGAAGCTGAGTCCCCGCAGTTCTTC. Its protein product is CASSEAESPQFF.

This chain joins TRBV5-1 and TRBJ1-1; 11 bases match TRBD1. There are 15 residues in the CDR3. With 4 bases clipped from V and 4 bases from J, the junction kept 6 bases outside the gene matches. CDR1 and CDR2 from the germline V gene are SGHRS and YFSETQ. CDR3 sequence (DNA): TGCGCCAGCAGCCTTCGGACAGGGGGCCTCACTGAAGCTTTCTTT. Translation: CASSLRTGGLTEAFF.

In DNA, the CDR3 is TGCAGCGTTGAAGAAAGGCAGGGCGGGGGTGAGCAGTTCTTC. Translating gives CSVEERQGGGEQFF. The chain is built from TRBV29-1 and TRBJ2-1; 7 nucleotides align to TRBD2. The CDR3 extends over 14 amino acids. Germline V CDR1 and CDR2: SQVTM, ANQGSEA. Losses at the gene ends were 0 bases for V and 9 bases for J; bases not matched to a gene: 8.

The chain combines TRBV3-1 (or the pseudogene TRBV3-2) with TRBJ1-1; tentative D call: TRBD1 (5 bases). Trimming took off 1 base at V and 1 base at J, with 7 bases between the two ends. CDR1 and CDR2 from the germline V gene are LGHDT and YNNKEL (reference sequence). The CDR3 consists of 14 residues. In DNA, the CDR3 is TGTGCCAGCAGCCAAGTAGGGGAGAACACTGAAGCTTTCTTT. It encodes CASSQVGENTEAFF.

This clone was found many times. The chain is built from TRBV30 and TRBJ1-1; tentatively, D is TRBD1 (5 bases). CDR1 and CDR2 from the germline V gene are GTSNPN and SVGIG (reference sequence). The V gene lost 3 bases and the J gene lost 5 bases, with 13 bases spanning the gap. The CDR3 sequence is 13 residues long. CDR3 sequence: CAWRADRRTEAFF. CDR3 nucleotides: TGTGCCTGGAGGGCAGACAGAAGGACTGAAGCTTTCTTT. Based on the CDR3 plus reference TRBV30 and TRBJ1-1, the full variable domain is SQTIHQWPATLVQPVGSPLSLECTVEGTSNPNLYWYRQAAGRGLQLLFYSVGIGQISSEVPQNLSASRPQDRQFILSSKKLLLSDSGFYLCAWRADRRTEAFFGQGTRLTVV.

V gene TRBV2 combines with J gene TRBJ2-6; D is unclear. V was shortened by 2 bases and J by 0 bases, with 5 bases between the two germline ends. Germline assignment: CDR1 SNHLY and CDR2 FYNNEI. The CDR3 totals 15 residues. CDR3 in amino acids: CASSETSSGANVLTF. The CDR3 DNA reads as TGTGCCAGCAGTGAAACCAGCTCTGGGGCCAACGTCCTGACTTTC. Full variable domain (missing parts from reference TRBV2 and TRBJ2-6): EPEVTQTPSHQVTQMGQEVILRCVPISNHLYFYWYRQILGQKVEFLVSFYNNEISEKSEIFDDQFSVERPDGSNFTLKIRSTKLEDSAMYFCASSETSSGANVLTFGAGSRLTVL.

The J gene is TRBJ1-1, the V gene TRBV11-2, with TRBD1 as a possible D gene (5 bases). The V and J ends lost 11 bases and 3 bases respectively, with 16 bases between them. The CDR3 totals 13 residues. Per germline, CDR1 SGHAT and CDR2 FQNNGV. CDR3: CAGSKQEDTEAFF. Here the CDR3 DNA reads TGTGCCGGATCCAAACAGGAAGACACTGAAGCTTTCTTT. The complete variable domain, with remaining parts taken from reference TRBV11-2 and TRBJ1-1, reads EAGVAQSPRYKIIEKRQSVAFWCNPISGHATLYWYQQILGQGPKLLIQFQNNGVVDDSQLPKDRFSAERLKGVDSTLKIQPAKLEDSAVYLCAGSKQEDTEAFFGQGTRLTVV.

The chain carries TRBV28 and TRBJ1-2; no reliable D call. This CDR3 region has 12 residues. CDR1 and CDR2 (germline): MDHEN, SYDVKM. The germline V and J ends were trimmed by 4 bases and 4 bases, with 7 bases remaining between them. The CDR3 nucleotides read TGTGCCAGCAGTTACGAGTCCTATGGCTACACCTTC. Translated, it gives CASSYESYGYTF.